The entry that follows covers one T cell receptor (beta chain) sequence. Its target is unknown. The data belong to a study of CD8+CD57+ T cells in acquired aplastic anemia. For the study at large: DNA from sorted CD4+ and CD8+ cells averaged around 3.2 ug. General study points: Controls did not differ significantly from patients in CD8+ Simpson's diversity. Between patients and controls, around 27 CD8+ CDR3 sequences were found in common.

CDR3 size: 13 residues. The V and J ends lost 5 bases and 2 bases respectively, with 8 bases between them. The germline V gene has CDR1 KGHDR and CDR2 SFDVKD. Profiling that covered TCR beta VDJ and CDR3 relied on genomic DNA as its template. MiXCR, run by TCRdb on the reads, gives a single entry per CDR3 protein. The sample carries some 120,000 distinct CDR3 sequences, 48% recorded once. This receptor was obtained from a human donor in good health, serving as a control. V and J are TRBV24-1 and TRBJ2-5; a weak D match, TRBD1 (5 bases). Source material: sorted CD4+, CD8+, or CD8+CD57+ T cells (not recorded which) from PBMCs. The CDR3 DNA follows: TGTGCCACCAGTGCAGGGTGGCAAGAGACCCAGTACTTC. Its translation is CATSAGWQETQYF.